One sample yielded the 12 T cell receptor beta chains listed below, sequenced in a study of blood T cell repertoires in COVID-19. Here immunoSEQ multiplex PCR was the method, and the copy in TCRdb shows in-frame clones only, minus some. The data show about 200,000 clones, roughly 92% seen once. The specimen was peripheral blood. These receptors originate from a man between 60 and 70 years old with COVID-19, enrolled during active disease.

The V call is TRBV5-8, the J call TRBJ2-2, with D unclear. The CDR3 consists of 17 residues. Trimming stripped 4 bases from V and 1 base from J, with 17 bases between. Germline V gene lookup returns CDR1 SGHTS and CDR2 YDEGEE. Here the CDR3 reads CASSLRARSENTGELFF. The CDR3 DNA reads TGTGCCAGCAGCCTGAGAGCGCGGTCTGAGAACACCGGGGAGCTGTTTTTT.

The chain recombines TRBV30 with TRBJ1-2; TRBD1 matches 7 bases. CDR1 GTSNPN and CDR2 SVGIG come from the germline V gene (reference sequence). The CDR3 is made up of 13 amino acids. The V segment lost 1 base and the J segment 5 bases; nucleotides outside the gene matches: 4. CDR3 in DNA: TGTGCCTGGAGTGGAGGGGGCGCGTATGGCTACACCTTC. Amino acids: CAWSGGGAYGYTF.

The chain joins TRBV30 to TRBJ2-3; 9 nucleotides align to TRBD2. Unmatched junction bases numbered 5, after V lost 0 bases and J lost 4 bases. Per the germline V gene, CDR1 is GTSNPN and CDR2 is SVGIG (reference sequence). This CDR3 has 15 amino acids. As DNA, the CDR3 is TGTGCCTGGAGTGTTAATAGCGGGAGACCAGATACGCAGTATTTT. This gives the protein CAWSVNSGRPDTQYF. The full variable domain, rest sourced from reference TRBV30 and TRBJ2-3, is SQTIHQWPATLVQPVGSPLSLECTVEGTSNPNLYWYRQAAGRGLQLLFYSVGIGQISSEVPQNLSASRPQDRQFILSSKKLLLSDSGFYLCAWSVNSGRPDTQYFGPGTRLTVL.

In its sample, this clone was seen once. Different DNA sequences within this sample yield the same CDR3. The chain links TRBV20-1 to TRBJ2-7; D not certain. The V gene lost 2 bases and the J gene lost 4 bases, with 3 bases spanning the gap. CDR3 length: 10 amino acids. Germline values: CDR1 DFQATT, CDR2 SNEGSKA (reference sequence). In nucleotides, the CDR3 is TGCAGTGCTAGACTGTACGAGCAGTACTTC. This translates into CSARLYEQYF.

The J gene is TRBJ2-1, the V gene TRBV15; 12 positions match TRBD2. Germline V gives CDR1 LNHNV, CDR2 YYDKDF (reference sequence). V lost 3 bases to trimming and J lost 6 bases; unmatched junction nucleotides: 12. The CDR3 is 18 residues long. In nucleotides, the CDR3 is TGTGCCACCAGCAGTATCGACCTAGCGGGGGGGTACAGCAATGAGCAGTTCTTC. Protein sequence: CATSSIDLAGGYSNEQFF.

The gene calls are TRBV25-1 and TRBJ1-1; D is possibly TRBD1 (5 bases). Trimming shortened V by 6 bases and J by 8 bases, and 10 bases separated the two germline ends. The CDR3 sequence is 11 residues long. Germline V gene sequence: CDR1 MGHDK, CDR2 SYGVNS. The DNA for the CDR3 is TGTGCCAGCAGGGAGGGACGAGAAGCTTTCTTT. This gives the protein CASREGREAFF.

V usage is TRBV5-1 and J usage is TRBJ1-6; D unresolved. Germline V gives CDR1 SGHRS, CDR2 YFSETQ. The CDR3 consists of 13 residues. V was trimmed by 6 bases and J by 8 bases, leaving 12 bases between them. The CDR3 DNA reads as TGCGCCAGCACCCTTACAAGCGATTCACCCCTCCACTTT. This translates into CASTLTSDSPLHF.

The rearrangement uses TRBV29-1 and TRBJ2-7; 11 nucleotides align to TRBD1. V was pared by 8 bases and J by 7 bases, with 13 bases of the junction left unmatched. This CDR3 spans 14 amino acids. Per germline, CDR1 SQVTM and CDR2 ANQGSEA. CDR3 in amino acids: CSFSMGGQGEEQYF. In DNA form, the CDR3 reads TGCAGCTTTTCCATGGGGGGACAGGGGGAAGAGCAGTACTTC.

This clone was observed a handful of times. V is TRBV28 and J is TRBJ1-2; D remains unclear. The CDR3 extends over 12 amino acids. Trimming removed 11 bases at V and 5 bases at J, with 15 bases between. Germline V gives CDR1 MDHEN, CDR2 SYDVKM. The CDR3 DNA reads as TGTGCCGAGGGAGTTTTGGGGTATGGCTACACCTTC. Its translation is CAEGVLGYGYTF.

The chain is built from TRBV28 and TRBJ2-4, with 9 bases matching TRBD1. The trim removed 4 bases at V and 1 base at J, leaving 5 bases unmatched. CDR1 MDHEN and CDR2 SYDVKM come from the germline V gene. CDR3 size: 16 residues. The CDR3 protein is CASSSTDRGAKNIQYF. The CDR3 DNA sequence: TGTGCCAGCAGTTCAACGGACAGGGGCGCCAAAAACATTCAGTACTTC.

The chain uses TRBV12-5 and TRBJ2-1; D unresolved. This CDR3 contains 16 residues. The ends were cut back, 1 base at V and 0 bases at J, with 10 bases in the middle. From germline, CDR1 is LGHNT and CDR2 FRNRAP. In DNA, the CDR3 is TGTGCTAGTGGTTTGGGAGTCTCAAGCTCCTACAATGAGCAGTTCTTC. Protein sequence: CASGLGVSSSYNEQFF.

The chain's CDR3 is CASSYRAGGYTEAFF. Here the CDR3 DNA reads TGTGCCAGCAGTTACAGGGCAGGGGGCTACACTGAAGCTTTCTTT. This chain links TRBV6-5 with TRBJ1-1, with 8 bases matching TRBD1. This CDR3 has 15 amino acids. V lost 2 bases, J lost 3 bases, and 5 bases stayed unmatched. CDR1 MNHEY and CDR2 SVGAGI come from the germline V gene.